This TCR beta chain derives from a study of radiation and T cells in renal cell carcinoma. General study points: Top tumor clonotypes rose in blood 2 weeks post-radiation, then contracted. No pretreatment tumor biopsies were available for baseline clonotypes.

On this clone itself: Its antigen is unknown.

Here immunoSEQ multiplex PCR was the method, and the copy in TCRdb shows in-frame clones only, minus some. The data show roughly 130,000 clones, over 75% seen once. The CDR3 sequence is 16 residues long. Trimming removed 4 bases from V and 1 base from J; junction bases left unmatched: 5. Germline V gives CDR1 ENHRY, CDR2 SYGVKD. Stated time point: baseline pretreatment blood. The treatment denotes: 15 Gy SBRT to primary tumor, nephrectomy 4 weeks later. After SBRT, blood was collected at 2 and 4 weeks, plus baseline. The chain couples TRBV10-3 to TRBJ2-3, with TRBD2 identical over 10 bases. This specimen consisted of blood, obtained from a patient whose treatment included radiotherapy and nephrectomy. The sequence was collected from a woman in her 50s with renal cell carcinoma. CDR3 in amino acids: CAISGIGTSGTDTQYF. The CDR3 bases are TGTGCCATCAGTGGTATCGGGACTAGCGGCACAGATACGCAGTATTTT.